The 21 T cell receptor beta chains in this list originate from one sample, sequenced in a study of blood T cells in healthy people across ages. Primers used in a second PCR of roughly 6 to 11 cycles were a sample-barcoded 5' primer and a J-beta primer mix. TCRdb redid the calling of the 5' RACE reads with MiXCR, one entry per CDR3 protein. The data contain 450,000 to 650,000 distinct CDR3 sequences, nearly 25% of them singletons. These same data were also listed under a study on T cells of mothers and their children.

The sequencing input was blood. The receptors shown here come from a boy aged 5-17 years in good health.

This clonotype was found a few times. The V gene is TRBV4-3, the J gene TRBJ1-6; D unresolved. The CDR3 is 16 amino acids. The V and J ends lost 2 bases and 7 bases respectively, with 15 bases between them. Germline assignment: CDR1 LGHNA and CDR2 YSLEER. Here the CDR3 DNA reads TGCGCCAGCAGCCAACGACATAGTGTGGAAAATTCACCCCTCCACTTT. Translation: CASSQRHSVENSPLHF.

The chain joins TRBV10-3 to TRBJ1-6; TRBD1 aligns across 8 bases. Germline V lookup: CDR1 ENHRY, CDR2 SYGVKD. After removal of 6 bases from V and 8 bases from J, the junction contained 6 bases not matched to a gene. CDR3 length: 14 residues. CDR3 bases: TGTGCCATCAGGACGACAGGGGACTATTCACCCCTCCACTTT. Translated: CAIRTTGDYSPLHF.

This clonotype came up many times. The chain's CDR3 is CNPTGGEYGTEAFF. The CDR3 region has the DNA TGCAACCCGACAGGGGGAGAATATGGCACTGAAGCTTTCTTT. V usage is TRBV20-1 and J usage is TRBJ1-1; 9 positions agree with TRBD1. The CDR3 consists of 14 residues. Germline values: CDR1 DFQATT, CDR2 SNEGSKA (reference sequence).

The chain links TRBV6-5 to TRBJ2-1; 11 positions agree with TRBD2. Germline-derived CDR1 and CDR2 are MNHEY and SVGAGI. The ends lost 2 bases at V and 2 bases at J; junction bases unmatched: 5. This CDR3 is 17 amino acids long. CDR3 sequence reads: CASSYARLAGTYNEQFF. CDR3 bases: TGTGCCAGCAGTTACGCCCGACTAGCGGGGACCTACAATGAGCAGTTCTTC.

This clonotype was observed at least ten times. The V gene is TRBV6-2 or TRBV6-3, the J gene TRBJ2-3; TRBD1 is a possible D gene (6 bases). The germline V gene encodes CDR1 MNHEY and CDR2 SVGEGT. The ends were cut back, 4 bases at V and 3 bases at J, with 17 bases in the middle. CDR3 size: 16 residues. Here the CDR3 DNA reads TGTGCCAGCAGTTTCCACCCTCACCAGGGGACAGATACGCAGTATTTT. Translated, it gives CASSFHPHQGTDTQYF.

The V call is TRBV20-1, the J call TRBJ2-3, with D perhaps given as TRBD1 or TRBD2 (5 bases each). The CDR3 runs 17 residues. V was trimmed by 5 bases and J by 2 bases, leaving 23 bases between them. CDR1 and CDR2 (germline): DFQATT, SNEGSKA (reference sequence). In DNA, the CDR3 is TGCAGTGCTGGTGGTCTTGGTGGGCAGGGAGTCACAGATACGCAGTATTTT. Its protein is CSAGGLGGQGVTDTQYF.

The chain joins TRBV19 to TRBJ1-1; D uncertain. V lost 5 bases to trimming and J lost 3 bases, with 10 bases between them. CDR3 length: 13 residues. The germline gives CDR1 LNHDA, CDR2 SQIVND (reference sequence). The CDR3 spells CASSFFGDTEAFF. The CDR3 DNA reads as TGTGCCAGTAGTTTTTTCGGGGACACTGAAGCTTTCTTT. The whole variable domain, remainder taken from reference TRBV19 and TRBJ1-1, is DGGITQSPKYLFRKEGQNVTLSCEQNLNHDAMYWYRQDPGQGLRLIYYSQIVNDFQKGDIAEGYSVSREKKESFPLTVTSAQKNPTAFYLCASSFFGDTEAFFGQGTRLTVV.

The chain joins TRBV7-2 to TRBJ2-5; maybe TRBD2 (5 bases). This CDR3 spans 15 amino acids. The germline V gene encodes CDR1 SGHTA and CDR2 FQGNSA. V was cut by 4 bases and J by 1 base, with 13 bases left in between. CDR3 in DNA: TGTGCCAGCAGCTACGGCGGGCAATTCCAAGAGACCCAGTACTTC. Translating gives CASSYGGQFQETQYF.

The rearrangement links TRBV29-1 to TRBJ2-7; weak D call: TRBD2 (5 bases). V lost 5 bases and J 7 bases, leaving 15 bases between the germline ends. Germline CDR1 SQVTM, CDR2 ANQGSEA. The CDR3 loop spans 12 amino acids. CDR3 sequence reads: CSVMRALGEQYF. The CDR3 DNA reads TGCAGCGTTATGCGGGCCCTCGGAGAGCAGTACTTC.

This clonotype was seen only a few times. This chain joins TRBV28 and TRBJ1-4, with 7 bases matching TRBD1. Per the germline V gene, CDR1 is MDHEN and CDR2 is SYDVKM. Trimming cost V 6 bases and J 11 bases; bases outside gene matches: 12. The CDR3 loop spans 14 amino acids. CDR3 nucleotide sequence: TGTGCCAGCAGCTCAGGGGGGGCAGGTGGCAAACTGTTTTTT. Encoded protein: CASSSGGAGGKLFF. The variable domain in full, with the rest retrieved from reference TRBV28 and TRBJ1-4, is DVKVTQSSRYLVKRTGEKVFLECVQDMDHENMFWYRQDPGLGLRLIYFSYDVKMKEKGDIPEGYSVSREKKERFSLILESASTNQTSMYLCASSSGGAGGKLFFGSGTQLSVL.

The chain joins TRBV15 to TRBJ2-5; perhaps TRBD2 as D (6 bases). Trimming removed 1 base from V and 1 base from J, with 13 bases in between. The germline gives CDR1 LNHNV, CDR2 YYDKDF (reference sequence). The length of the CDR3 is 16 residues. This CDR3 reads CATSRGAPGLQETQYF. The CDR3 coding sequence is TGTGCCACCAGCAGAGGCGCCCCGGGACTCCAAGAGACCCAGTACTTC.

This clonotype has only a few counts. The chain uses TRBV2 and TRBJ2-4; 7 nucleotides line up with TRBD1. Germline-derived CDR1 and CDR2 are SNHLY and FYNNEI. Germline trimming cut 8 bases from V and 3 bases from J; bases unmatched to any gene: 7. The CDR3 loop spans 14 amino acids. The CDR3 DNA reads as TGTGCCAGCGGTTCTGGGGACAGCAAAAACATTCAGTACTTC. This sequence encodes CASGSGDSKNIQYF.

This clonotype was picked up a small number of times. J is TRBJ1-2 and V is TRBV7-9, with 7 bases lining up with TRBD1. The CDR3 contains 16 residues. V lost 5 bases and J lost 0; bases outside the gene matches: 9. Germline V gene data show CDR1 as SEHNR and CDR2 as FQNEAQ (reference sequence). CDR3 amino acids: CASSKYRDSSNYGYTF. Written as DNA, the CDR3 is TGTGCCAGCAGCAAGTACCGGGACAGCTCTAACTATGGCTACACCTTC.

The chain combines TRBV7-2 with TRBJ2-5; no clear D. The germline V gene has CDR1 SGHTA and CDR2 FQGNSA. The length of the CDR3 is 16 residues. The V gene lost 0 bases and the J gene lost 2 bases, with 13 bases spanning the gap. CDR3 region: CASSLAVGITQETQYF. The DNA for the CDR3 is TGTGCCAGCAGCTTAGCGGTGGGCATTACTCAAGAGACCCAGTACTTC.

This clonotype was recorded a few times. This chain uses TRBV7-2 with TRBJ1-1, with 8 bases identical to TRBD1. CDR1 is SGHTA and CDR2 is FQGNSA in the germline V gene. The CDR3 covers 14 residues. V lost 4 bases and J lost 1; bases outside the gene matches: 2. In DNA form, the CDR3 reads TGTGCCAGCAGCTGGACAGGGAGGAACACTGAAGCTTTCTTT. This codes for CASSWTGRNTEAFF. Combining the CDR3 with reference TRBV7-2 and TRBJ1-1 gives the whole variable domain GAGVSQSPSNKVTEKGKDVELRCDPISGHTALYWYRQSLGQGLEFLIYFQGNSAPDKSGLPSDRFSAERTGGSVSTLTIQRTQQEDSAVYLCASSWTGRNTEAFFGQGTRLTVV.

The J gene is TRBJ2-1, the V gene TRBV5-6, with unresolved D. CDR3 length: 12 residues. In germline, CDR1 is SGHDT, CDR2 YYEEEE. V was pared by 1 base and J by 5 bases, with 4 bases between. The chain's CDR3 is CASSLNHNEQFF. The CDR3 nucleotides read TGTGCCAGCAGCTTGAATCACAATGAGCAGTTCTTC.

This clonotype has more than one count but fewer than ten. The CDR3 ends on some other residue instead of the conserved phenylalanine or tryptophan, so this is likely a read error. The chain recombines TRBV5-6 with TRBJ1-6; 11 bases align to TRBD1. This CDR3 spans 15 amino acids. The germline CDR1 and CDR2 sequences are SGHDT and YYEEEE. Trimming at V came to 4 bases and at J to 7 bases, leaving 4 bases not matched to a gene. The CDR3 loop is CASSADRGRNSPLHL. CDR3 bases: TGTGCCAGCAGCGCGGACAGGGGGCGGAATTCACCCCTCCACCTT.

This clonotype appeared a few times. This chain uses TRBV6-1 with TRBJ2-2; TRBD2 matches 11 bases. Germline-derived CDR1 and CDR2 are MNHNS and SASEGT. V trimming: 5 bases; J trimming: 3 bases; junction bases outside the gene matches: 8. This CDR3 spans 17 amino acids. The CDR3 spells CASSLRLAGMDTGELFF. DNA for the CDR3: TGTGCCAGCAGTCTCCGACTAGCGGGAATGGACACCGGGGAGCTGTTTTTT.

This rearrangement joins TRBV14 to TRBJ2-3; D perhaps matches TRBD1 (6 bases). The CDR3 covers 18 residues. V lost 0 bases, J lost 0 bases, and 16 bases lay in between. Per the germline V gene, CDR1 is SGHDN and CDR2 is FVKESK. Here the CDR3 reads CASSQERMTGASTDTQYF. The CDR3 DNA is TGTGCCAGCAGCCAAGAAAGAATGACAGGAGCTAGCACAGATACGCAGTATTTT.

This clonotype appeared a few times. This sequence may be a read error, since a much larger clone differs from it by one base. This chain joins TRBV3-1 and TRBJ2-5, with a possible D match to TRBD2 (6 bases). This CDR3 contains 13 residues. CDR1 is LGHDT, CDR2 YNNKEL, per germline (reference sequence). CDR3 nucleotide sequence: TGTGCCAGCAGCCGGGGACTCCAATACGAGCAGTGCTTC. Protein: CASSRGLQYEQCF.

This clonotype appeared a few times. The CDR3 protein is CASSVAGLAWDTQYF. The CDR3 DNA follows: TGTGCCAGCAGCGTAGCGGGACTAGCTTGGGATACGCAGTATTTT. The chain carries TRBV9 and TRBJ2-3; 9 bases agree with TRBD2. The CDR3 sequence is 15 residues long. Germline loops: CDR1 SGDLS, CDR2 YYNGEE. The ends lost 0 bases at V and 6 bases at J; junction bases unmatched: 5.